This TCR beta chain was identified in a study of T cell responses to AZD1222 COVID-19 vaccine. Profiling relied on immunoSEQ multiplex PCR, and the TCRdb table lists in-frame clones only, not all of them. The repertoire includes approximately 150,000 clones, approximately 88% of them detected once, and roughly 5.4% sits in the top ten. This CDR3 has 14 amino acids. V shed 1 base and J 4 bases; nucleotides not matched to a gene: 0. Germline V CDR1 and CDR2: LNHNV, YYDKDF (reference sequence). The J gene is TRBJ1-5, the V gene TRBV15; 8 bases fit TRBD1. The sequencing used peripheral blood, collected 28 days after the second dose of the MenACWY control vaccine. The receptor was derived from an adult who received the MenACWY meningococcal vaccine as a control. The CDR3 here is CATSRGQGNQPQHF. The DNA for the CDR3 is TGTGCCACCAGCAGAGGACAGGGGAATCAGCCCCAGCATTTT.